This T cell receptor beta chain was documented in a study of cytomegalovirus exposure and HLA in healthy donors. The PCR employed 60 Vbeta primers together with 13 Jbeta primers. TCRdb's table, derived via immunoSEQ multiplex PCR, lists solely in-frame clones and lacks some. The table lists around 91,000 clones, approximately 84% of them singletons. CDR1 and CDR2 (germline): SGHAT, FQNNGV. This CDR3 is built from 15 residues. V shed 1 base and J shed 2 bases, with 9 bases lying between them. The receptor's source is a man aged 18 to 30 in good health and CMV-seronegative. The sample was PBMCs. V is TRBV11-2 and J is TRBJ1-3; unclear D gene. In DNA, the CDR3 is TGTGCCAGCAGCTTAGGAGTAGTTACTGGAAACACCATATATTTT. As protein: CASSLGVVTGNTIYF.